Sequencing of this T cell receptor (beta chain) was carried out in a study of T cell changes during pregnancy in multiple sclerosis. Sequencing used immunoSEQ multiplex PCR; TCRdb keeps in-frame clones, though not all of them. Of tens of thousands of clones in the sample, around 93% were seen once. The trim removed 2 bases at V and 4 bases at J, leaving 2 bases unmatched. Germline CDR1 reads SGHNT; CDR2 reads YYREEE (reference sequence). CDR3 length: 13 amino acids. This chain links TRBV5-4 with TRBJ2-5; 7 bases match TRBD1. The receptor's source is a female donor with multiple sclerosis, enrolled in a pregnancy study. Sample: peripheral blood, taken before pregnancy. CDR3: CASSLQGPETQYF. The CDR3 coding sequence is TGTGCCAGCAGCTTACAGGGGCCAGAGACCCAGTACTTC.